This TCR beta chain originates from a study of blood T cell repertoires in COVID-19. Whole-study context: COVID-19 samples from acute and convalescent phases originated in the United States, Italy and Spain.

Worth noting for this clone: At the DNA level, this CDR3 is encoded by other sequences in the same sample as well.

Profiling relied on immunoSEQ multiplex PCR, and the TCRdb table lists in-frame clones only, not all of them. The table includes hundreds of thousands of clones, about four fifths detected once. Germline CDR1 reads KGHSH; CDR2 reads LQKENI. V was shortened by 2 bases and J by 8 bases, with 9 bases between the two germline ends. The CDR3 sequence is 13 residues long. The J gene is TRBJ1-4, the V gene TRBV18; no firm D call. This sequence originates from a man older than 75 with acute or convalescent COVID-19. The sample was peripheral blood. The CDR3 DNA follows: TGTGCCAGCTCACCAGGGCTTGGGGAAAAACTGTTTTTT. It is translated as CASSPGLGEKLFF.